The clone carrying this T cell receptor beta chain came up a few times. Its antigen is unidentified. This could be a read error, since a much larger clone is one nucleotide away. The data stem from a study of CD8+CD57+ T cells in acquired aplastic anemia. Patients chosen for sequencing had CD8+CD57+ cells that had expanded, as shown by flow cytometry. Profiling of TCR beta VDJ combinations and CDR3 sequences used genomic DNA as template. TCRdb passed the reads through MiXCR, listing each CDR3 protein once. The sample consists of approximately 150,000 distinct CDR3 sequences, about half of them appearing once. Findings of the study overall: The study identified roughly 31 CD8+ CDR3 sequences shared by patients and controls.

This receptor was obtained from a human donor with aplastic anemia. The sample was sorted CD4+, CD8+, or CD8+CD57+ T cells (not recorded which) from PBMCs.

CDR3 bases: TGTGCCAGCAGCTGGATCGGGGGTTACTACGAGCAGTACGTC. The encoded protein is CASSWIGGYYEQYV. The chain is built from TRBV11-2 and TRBJ2-7; tentatively, D is TRBD2 (6 bases). The germline V gene encodes CDR1 SGHAT and CDR2 FQNNGV. Between the trimmed V and J ends, which lost 4 bases and 3 bases, there was a span of 13 bases. The CDR3 is 14 amino acids.